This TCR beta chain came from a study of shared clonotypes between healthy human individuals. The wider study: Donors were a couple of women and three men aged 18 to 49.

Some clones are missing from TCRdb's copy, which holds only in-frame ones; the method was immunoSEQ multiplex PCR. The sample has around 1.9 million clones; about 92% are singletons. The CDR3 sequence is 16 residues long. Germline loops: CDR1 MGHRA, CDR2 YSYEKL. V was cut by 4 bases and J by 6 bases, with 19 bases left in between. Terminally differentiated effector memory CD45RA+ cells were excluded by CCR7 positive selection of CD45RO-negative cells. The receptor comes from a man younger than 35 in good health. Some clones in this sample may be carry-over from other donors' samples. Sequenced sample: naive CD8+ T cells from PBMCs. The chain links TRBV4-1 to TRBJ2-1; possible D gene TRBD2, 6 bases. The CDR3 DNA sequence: TGCGCCAGCAGCCTCCTATCCGGGACTTCTTTCAATGAGCAGTTCTTC. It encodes CASSLLSGTSFNEQFF.